The clone carrying this T cell receptor (beta chain) appeared once. This entry is derived from a study of cytomegalovirus exposure and HLA in healthy donors. This CDR3 contains 11 residues. V was clipped by 0 bases and J by 4 bases, with 4 bases between them. The germline V gene encodes CDR1 DFQATT and CDR2 SNEGSKA (reference sequence). It was with 60 Vbeta and 13 Jbeta primers that the PCR ran. Produced via immunoSEQ multiplex PCR; TCRdb's table is partial and in-frame only. The data hold around 150,000 clones, with over 50% observed a single time. The V call is TRBV20-1, the J call TRBJ2-7; D remains ambiguous. Sequenced: PBMCs. The sequence was collected from a human donor in good health. CDR3: CSARDSYEQYF. The DNA for the CDR3 is TGCAGTGCTAGAGACAGTTACGAGCAGTACTTC.